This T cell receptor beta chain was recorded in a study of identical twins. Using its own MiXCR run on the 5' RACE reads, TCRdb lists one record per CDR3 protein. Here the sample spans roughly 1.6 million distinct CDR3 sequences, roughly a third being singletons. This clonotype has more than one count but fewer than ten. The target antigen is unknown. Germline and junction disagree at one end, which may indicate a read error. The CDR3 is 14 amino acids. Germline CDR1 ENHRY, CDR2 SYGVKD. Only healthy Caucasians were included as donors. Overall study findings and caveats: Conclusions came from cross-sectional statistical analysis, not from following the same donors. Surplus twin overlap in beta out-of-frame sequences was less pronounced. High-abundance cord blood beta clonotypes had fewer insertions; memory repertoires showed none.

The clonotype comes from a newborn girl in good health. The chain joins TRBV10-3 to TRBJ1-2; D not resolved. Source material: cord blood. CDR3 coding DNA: TGTGCCGTCAGTACTTTGGCTAACAGCTATGGCTACACCTTC. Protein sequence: CAVSTLANSYGYTF.